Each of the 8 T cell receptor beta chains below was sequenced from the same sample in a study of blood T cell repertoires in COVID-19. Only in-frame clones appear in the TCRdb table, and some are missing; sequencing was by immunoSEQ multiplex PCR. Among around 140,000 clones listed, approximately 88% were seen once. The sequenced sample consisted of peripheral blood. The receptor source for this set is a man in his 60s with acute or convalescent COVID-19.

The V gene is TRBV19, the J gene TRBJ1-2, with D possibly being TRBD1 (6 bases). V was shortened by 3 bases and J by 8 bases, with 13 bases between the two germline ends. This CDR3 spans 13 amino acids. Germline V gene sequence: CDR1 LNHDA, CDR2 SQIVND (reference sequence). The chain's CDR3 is CASSMSQGHGYTF. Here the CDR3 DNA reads TGTGCCAGTAGTATGAGTCAGGGGCACGGCTACACCTTC.

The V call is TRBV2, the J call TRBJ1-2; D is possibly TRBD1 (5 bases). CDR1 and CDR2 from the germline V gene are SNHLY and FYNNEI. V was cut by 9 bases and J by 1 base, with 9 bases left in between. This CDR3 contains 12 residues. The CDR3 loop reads CARQGNNYGYTF. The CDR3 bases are TGTGCCAGGCAGGGAAATAACTATGGCTACACCTTC.

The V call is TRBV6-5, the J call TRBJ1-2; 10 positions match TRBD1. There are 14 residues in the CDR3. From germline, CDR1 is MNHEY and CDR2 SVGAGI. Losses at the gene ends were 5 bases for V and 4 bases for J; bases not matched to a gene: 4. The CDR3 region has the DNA TGTGCCAGCAGTACGACAGGGGGCGCCTATGGCTACACCTTC. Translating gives CASSTTGGAYGYTF.

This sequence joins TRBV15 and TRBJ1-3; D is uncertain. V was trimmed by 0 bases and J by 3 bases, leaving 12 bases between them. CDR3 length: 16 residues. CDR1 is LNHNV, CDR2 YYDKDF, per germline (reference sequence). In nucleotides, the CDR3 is TGTGCCACCAGCAGAGATGTCGGGTTTCATGGAAACACCATATATTTT. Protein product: CATSRDVGFHGNTIYF.

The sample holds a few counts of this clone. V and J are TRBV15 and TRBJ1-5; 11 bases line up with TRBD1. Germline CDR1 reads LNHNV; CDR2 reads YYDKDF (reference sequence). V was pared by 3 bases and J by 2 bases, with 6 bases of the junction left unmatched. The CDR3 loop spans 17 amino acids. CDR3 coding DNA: TGTGCCACCAGCAGGGGACAGGGGGATGGACGCAATCAGCCCCAGCATTTT. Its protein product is CATSRGQGDGRNQPQHF.

In DNA form, the CDR3 reads TGTGCCAGCAGCGTAGGCCTAGCGGGAGGGCCAGGGGATACGCAGTATTTT. Translating it yields CASSVGLAGGPGDTQYF. The chain has TRBV9 and TRBJ2-3; 12 bases are shared with TRBD2. The CDR3 length is 17 residues. V lost 0 bases, J lost 6 bases, and 8 bases stayed unmatched. Germline-derived CDR1 and CDR2 are SGDLS and YYNGEE.

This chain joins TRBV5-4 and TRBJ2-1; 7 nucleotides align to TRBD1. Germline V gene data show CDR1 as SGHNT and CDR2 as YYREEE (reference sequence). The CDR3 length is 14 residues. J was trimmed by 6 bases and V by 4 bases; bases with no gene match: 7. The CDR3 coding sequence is TGTGCCAGCAGCGCAGAGGGGGCGGTCAATGAGCAGTTCTTC. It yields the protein CASSAEGAVNEQFF. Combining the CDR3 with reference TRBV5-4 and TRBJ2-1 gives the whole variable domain ETGVTQSPTHLIKTRGQQVTLRCSSQSGHNTVSWYQQALGQGPQFIFQYYREEENGRGNFPPRFSGLQFPNYSSELNVNALELDDSALYLCASSAEGAVNEQFFGPGTRLTVL.

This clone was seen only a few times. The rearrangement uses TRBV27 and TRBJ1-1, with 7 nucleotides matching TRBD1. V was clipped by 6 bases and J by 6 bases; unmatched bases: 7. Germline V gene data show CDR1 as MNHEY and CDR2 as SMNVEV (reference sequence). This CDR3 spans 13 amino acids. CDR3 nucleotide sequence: TGTGCCAGCAGCCGACAGGGCGGTCCTGAAGCTTTCTTT. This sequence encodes CASSRQGGPEAFF.